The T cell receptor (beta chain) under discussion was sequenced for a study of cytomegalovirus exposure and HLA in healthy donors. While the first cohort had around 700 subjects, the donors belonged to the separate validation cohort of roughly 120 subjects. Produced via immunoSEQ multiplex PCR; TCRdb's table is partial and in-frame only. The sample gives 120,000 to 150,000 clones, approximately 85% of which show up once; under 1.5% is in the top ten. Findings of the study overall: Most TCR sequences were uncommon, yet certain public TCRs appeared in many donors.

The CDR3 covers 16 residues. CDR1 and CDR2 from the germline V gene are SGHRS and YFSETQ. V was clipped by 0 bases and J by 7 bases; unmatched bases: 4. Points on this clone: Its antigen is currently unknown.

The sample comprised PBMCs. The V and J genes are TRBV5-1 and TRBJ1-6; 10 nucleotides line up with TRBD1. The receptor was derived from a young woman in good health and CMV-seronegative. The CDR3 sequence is CASSLAKGQGNSPLHF. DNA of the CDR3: TGCGCCAGCAGCTTGGCCAAGGGACAGGGGAATTCACCCCTCCACTTT.